These 20 T cell receptor beta chains came from one sample sequenced in a study of blood T cell repertoires in COVID-19 (dated by TCRdb to the early 2020s). The library was generated by the immunoSEQ multiplex PCR assay. In TCRdb, the immuneACCESS table is reduced to in-frame sequences with V and J assigned. These tables do not hold every clone; where another copy was compared, an unresolved V gene accounts for under half, and the others remain unexplained. The sample table contains 250,000 to 400,000 clones; only one count was recorded for under 90% of them. The ten largest make up under 3% of the sample. Input material: peripheral blood. The receptors stem from a woman aged 30 to 39 with COVID-19, enrolled during active disease.

DNA for the CDR3: TGTGCCTGGAGGACCCTTGGGCTAGGGGACAATGAGCAGTTCTTC. Translation gives CAWRTLGLGDNEQFF. This chain connects TRBV30 to TRBJ2-1; TRBD1 might be the D (5 bases). In germline, CDR1 is GTSNPN, CDR2 SVGIG (reference sequence). The CDR3 loop spans 15 amino acids. Trimming pared 3 bases from V and 5 bases from J, leaving 17 bases between.

The V gene is TRBV11-2, the J gene TRBJ2-1; D is perhaps TRBD1 (6 bases). The CDR3 contains 15 residues. V shed 5 bases and J shed 8 bases, with 19 bases lying between them. Germline V lookup: CDR1 SGHAT, CDR2 FQNNGV. The CDR3 reads CASSTFRGPSHEQFF. DNA for the CDR3: TGTGCCAGCAGCACTTTCAGGGGCCCCAGCCATGAGCAGTTCTTC.

The CDR3 spells CSVGAAETQYF. The CDR3 nucleotides are TGCAGCGTTGGGGCAGCCGAGACCCAGTACTTC. The rearrangement joins TRBV29-1 to TRBJ2-5; D is uncertain. V lost 4 bases and J lost 5, with 8 bases in between. The germline V gene has CDR1 SQVTM and CDR2 ANQGSEA. The CDR3 is made up of 11 amino acids.

V is TRBV7-9 and J is TRBJ2-3; TRBD2 might be the D (5 bases). Germline assignment: CDR1 SEHNR and CDR2 FQNEAQ (reference sequence). V was pared by 0 bases and J by 5 bases, with 6 bases between. CDR3 length: 13 amino acids. The CDR3 region is CASSLARGDTQYF. The CDR3 nucleotides are TGTGCCAGCAGCTTAGCACGGGGAGATACGCAGTATTTT.

The sample holds one count of this clone. The chain couples TRBV3-1 (or the pseudogene TRBV3-2) to TRBJ1-2; unclear D gene. This CDR3 region has 16 residues. The ends were cut back, 0 bases at V and 4 bases at J, with 15 bases in the middle. Looked up from germline, CDR1 is LGHDT and CDR2 is YNNKEL (reference sequence). The CDR3 reads CASSQEVAISGYGYTF. Here the CDR3 DNA reads TGTGCCAGCAGCCAAGAAGTAGCGATAAGTGGCTATGGCTACACCTTC.

The rearrangement links TRBV30 to TRBJ2-1, with TRBD2 matching over 11 bases. This CDR3 spans 16 amino acids. The J segment lost 2 bases and the V segment lost 0 bases, leaving 3 bases of the junction unmatched. Looked up from germline, CDR1 is GTSNPN and CDR2 is SVGIG (reference sequence). CDR3 nucleotides: TGTGCCTGGAGTGTGGCACTAGCGGGAGCCTACAATGAGCAGTTCTTC. Its protein product is CAWSVALAGAYNEQFF.

The V gene is TRBV18, the J gene TRBJ2-2; weak D call: TRBD2 (6 bases). Germline lookup yields CDR1 KGHSH and CDR2 LQKENI. CDR3 size: 18 residues. V lost 4 bases and J lost 2, with 20 bases in between. The CDR3 is CASSLAGNWLENTGELFF. CDR3 DNA: TGTGCCAGCTCACTGGCGGGGAACTGGCTAGAAAACACCGGGGAGCTGTTTTTT. The complete variable domain, with remaining parts taken from reference TRBV18 and TRBJ2-2, reads NAGVMQNPRHLVRRRGQEARLRCSPMKGHSHVYWYRQLPEEGLKFMVYLQKENIIDESGMPKERFSAEFPKEGPSILRIQQVVRGDSAAYFCASSLAGNWLENTGELFFGEGSRLTVL.

In regard to this clone: Other nucleotide sequences from this sample produce the same CDR3. V gene TRBV19 combines with J gene TRBJ1-5; unclear D gene. V lost 1 base, J lost 7 bases, and 5 bases lay in between. CDR1 and CDR2 from the germline V gene are LNHDA and SQIVND (reference sequence). This CDR3 region has 12 residues. Here the CDR3 DNA reads TGTGCCAGTAGTATAGGCGGCCAGCCCCAGCATTTT. It translates to CASSIGGQPQHF.

The rearrangement uses TRBV24-1 and TRBJ1-2; 7 bases match TRBD1. The CDR3 has 13 amino acids. Trimming removed 4 bases from V and 8 bases from J; junction bases left unmatched: 6. The germline V gene has CDR1 KGHDR and CDR2 SFDVKD. CDR3 sequence (DNA): TGTGCCACCAGTGAACGTGACAGGGACGGCTACACCTTC. Translated: CATSERDRDGYTF.

The gene calls are TRBV12-3 or TRBV12-4 and TRBJ1-5; D not certain. This CDR3 has 12 amino acids. V lost 5 bases and J 3 bases, leaving 5 bases between the germline ends. Written as DNA, the CDR3 is TGTGCCAGCAGTCTTCTCAATCAGCCCCAGCATTTT. Translating it yields CASSLLNQPQHF.

The chain carries TRBV3-1 (or the pseudogene TRBV3-2) and TRBJ2-7; 8 bases fit TRBD1. Germline V CDR1 and CDR2: LGHDT, YNNKEL (reference sequence). With V trimmed by 1 base and J by 5 bases, 13 bases remained unmatched. This CDR3 contains 17 residues. CDR3 sequence reads: CASSQGSNRDRINEQYF. Here the CDR3 DNA reads TGTGCCAGCAGCCAAGGGTCAAACCGGGACAGGATCAACGAGCAGTACTTC.

The V gene is TRBV6-5, the J gene TRBJ2-2, with D tentatively TRBD2 (6 bases). The CDR3 consists of 14 residues. Trimming stripped 10 bases from V and 5 bases from J, with 17 bases between. Germline CDR1 MNHEY, CDR2 SVGAGI. DNA for the CDR3: TGTGCCACTTCGCGGGGCTCGAGAACCGGGGAGCTGTTTTTT. Amino acids: CATSRGSRTGELFF.

V and J are TRBV6-5 and TRBJ1-6; TRBD1 aligns across 7 bases. V was clipped by 0 bases and J by 6 bases; unmatched bases: 2. CDR1 and CDR2 (germline): MNHEY, SVGAGI. The CDR3 is 15 amino acids. CDR3 in amino acids: CASSYSRDSNSPLHF. The CDR3 coding sequence is TGTGCCAGCAGTTACTCCCGGGACAGTAATTCACCCCTCCACTTT.

V gene TRBV28 combines with J gene TRBJ1-2, with 7 bases identical to TRBD1. After removal of 4 bases from V and 7 bases from J, the junction contained 0 bases not matched to a gene. CDR1 is MDHEN, CDR2 SYDVKM, per germline. The CDR3 runs to 11 residues. Here the CDR3 DNA reads TGTGCCAGCAGTTACAGGGGTGGCTACACCTTC. Its protein is CASSYRGGYTF.

The chain uses TRBV27 and TRBJ2-3; 7 bases match TRBD1. J was trimmed by 4 bases and V by 5 bases; bases with no gene match: 6. Germline V CDR1 and CDR2: MNHEY, SMNVEV (reference sequence). This CDR3 spans 14 amino acids. CDR3 loop: CASSPGQASDTQYF. The CDR3 region has the DNA TGTGCCAGCAGTCCCGGACAGGCCTCAGATACGCAGTATTTT.

The genes are TRBV27 and TRBJ2-3; D is perhaps TRBD2 (6 bases). Trimming shortened V by 4 bases and J by 2 bases, and 10 bases separated the two germline ends. Germline V gene sequence: CDR1 MNHEY, CDR2 SMNVEV (reference sequence). The CDR3 has 14 residues. The CDR3 protein is CASSSGLHTDTQYF. The CDR3 DNA is TGTGCCAGCAGTTCGGGACTTCACACAGATACGCAGTATTTT.

The genes are TRBV24-1 and TRBJ2-7; 7 bases match TRBD1. The CDR3 is 13 amino acids. Germline CDR1 reads KGHDR; CDR2 reads SFDVKD. Trimming cost V 3 bases and J 4 bases; bases outside gene matches: 2. The CDR3 loop is CATSDQTGYEQYF. The CDR3 DNA sequence: TGTGCCACCAGTGATCAGACAGGGTACGAGCAGTACTTC.

Ten or more counts support this clone. The rearrangement uses TRBV7-2 and TRBJ1-2; 7 nucleotides agree with TRBD1. The CDR3 runs 14 residues. In germline, CDR1 is SGHTA, CDR2 FQGNSA. Trimming at V came to 5 bases and at J to 4 bases, leaving 7 bases not matched to a gene. Here the CDR3 reads CASSPAGTAYGYTF. CDR3 nucleotide sequence: TGTGCCAGCAGCCCGGCCGGGACAGCCTATGGCTACACCTTC.

This chain joins TRBV3-1 (or the pseudogene TRBV3-2) and TRBJ2-1; perhaps TRBD2 as D (6 bases). Germline-derived CDR1 and CDR2 are LGHDT and YNNKEL (reference sequence). With 8 bases removed from V and 4 bases from J, the gap between germline ends came to 15 bases. The CDR3 totals 14 residues. This CDR3 is CASAPTGEYNEQFF. In DNA form, the CDR3 reads TGTGCCAGCGCCCCTACGGGAGAGTACAATGAGCAGTTCTTC.

The chain has TRBV6-5 and TRBJ1-2; TRBD1 matches 12 bases. Germline lookup yields CDR1 MNHEY and CDR2 SVGAGI. This CDR3 spans 15 amino acids. The V gene end was trimmed by 10 bases and the J gene end by 7 bases; junction bases not matched to a gene: 13. As DNA, the CDR3 is TGTGCCACCCATCGTCCGGGACAGGGGGCGTCTGGCTACACCTTC. Translating gives CATHRPGQGASGYTF.